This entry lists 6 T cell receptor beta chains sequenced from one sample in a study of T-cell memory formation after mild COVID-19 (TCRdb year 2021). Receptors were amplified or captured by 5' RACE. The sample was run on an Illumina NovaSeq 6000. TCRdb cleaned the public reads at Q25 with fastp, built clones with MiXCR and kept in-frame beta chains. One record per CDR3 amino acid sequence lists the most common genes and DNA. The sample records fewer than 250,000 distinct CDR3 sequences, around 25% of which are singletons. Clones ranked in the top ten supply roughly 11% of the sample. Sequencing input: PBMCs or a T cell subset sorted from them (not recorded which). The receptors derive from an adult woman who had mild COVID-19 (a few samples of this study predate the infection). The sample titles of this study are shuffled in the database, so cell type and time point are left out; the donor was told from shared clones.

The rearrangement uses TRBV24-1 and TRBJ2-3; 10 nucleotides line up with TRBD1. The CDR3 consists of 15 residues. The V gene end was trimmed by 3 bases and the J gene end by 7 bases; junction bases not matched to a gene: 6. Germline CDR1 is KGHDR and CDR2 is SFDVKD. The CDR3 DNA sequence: TGTGCCACCAGTGATGGGGGACAGGGGAGGCATACGCAGTATTTT. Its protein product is CATSDGGQGRHTQYF.

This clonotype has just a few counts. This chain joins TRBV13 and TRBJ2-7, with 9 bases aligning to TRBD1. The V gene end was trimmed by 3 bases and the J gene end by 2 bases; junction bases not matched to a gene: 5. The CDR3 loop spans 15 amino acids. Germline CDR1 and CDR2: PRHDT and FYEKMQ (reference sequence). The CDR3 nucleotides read TGTGCCAGCAGCTTCAACAGGGGGCTAGCCTACGAGCAGTACTTC. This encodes CASSFNRGLAYEQYF. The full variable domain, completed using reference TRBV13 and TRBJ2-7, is AAGVIQSPRHLIKEKRETATLKCYPIPRHDTVYWYQQGPGQDPQFLISFYEKMQSDKGSIPDRFSAQQFSDYHSELNMSSLELGDSALYFCASSFNRGLAYEQYFGPGTRLTVT.

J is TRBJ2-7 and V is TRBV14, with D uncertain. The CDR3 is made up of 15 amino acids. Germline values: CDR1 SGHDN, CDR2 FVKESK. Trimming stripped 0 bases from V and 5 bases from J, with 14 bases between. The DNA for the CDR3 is TGTGCCAGCAGCCAAGATTCCGGTTGGGTCAACGAGCAGTACTTC. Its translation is CASSQDSGWVNEQYF. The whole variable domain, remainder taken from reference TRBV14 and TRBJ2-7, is EAGVTQFPSHSVIEKGQTVTLRCDPISGHDNLYWYRRVMGKEIKFLLHFVKESKQDESGMPNNRFLAERTGGTYSTLKVQPAELEDSGVYFCASSQDSGWVNEQYFGPGTRLTVT.

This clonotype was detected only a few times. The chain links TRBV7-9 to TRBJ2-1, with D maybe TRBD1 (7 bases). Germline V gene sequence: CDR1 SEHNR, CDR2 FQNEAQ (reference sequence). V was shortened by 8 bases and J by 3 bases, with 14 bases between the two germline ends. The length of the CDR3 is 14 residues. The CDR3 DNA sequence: TGTGCCAGCTCCCAGCAGGGGGGCTACAATGAGCAGTTCTTC. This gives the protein CASSQQGGYNEQFF.

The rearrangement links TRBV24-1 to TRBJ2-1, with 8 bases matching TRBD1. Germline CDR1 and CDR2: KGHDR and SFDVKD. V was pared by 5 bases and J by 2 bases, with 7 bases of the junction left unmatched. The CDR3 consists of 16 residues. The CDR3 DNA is TGTGCCACCAGTGCCCGGGACAGGTGGGCCTACAATGAGCAGTTCTTC. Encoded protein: CATSARDRWAYNEQFF.

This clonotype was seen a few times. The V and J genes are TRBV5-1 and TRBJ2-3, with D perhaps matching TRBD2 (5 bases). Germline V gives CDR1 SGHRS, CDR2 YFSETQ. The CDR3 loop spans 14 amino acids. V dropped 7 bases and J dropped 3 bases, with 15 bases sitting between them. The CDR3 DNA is TGCGCCAGCGCTTTGGGCGGAGGTACAGATACGCAGTATTTT. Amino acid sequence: CASALGGGTDTQYF.